Presented here are 19 T cell receptor beta chains from one specimen sequenced in a study of CD8 T cells in ankylosing spondylitis. A single record per CDR3 protein comes from TCRdb applying MiXCR to the 5' RACE reads. In the table there are 150,000 to 200,000 distinct CDR3 sequences, approximately 12% of which are singletons. Material: blood, either unsorted or a sorted T cell fraction (not recorded which). These receptors were taken from a female donor with ankylosing spondylitis or in good health (not recorded which).

This clonotype was seen many times. The V call is TRBV12-3 or TRBV12-4, the J call TRBJ2-1; weak D call: TRBD1 (6 bases). This CDR3 contains 15 residues. Trimming removed 5 bases at V and 8 bases at J, with 19 bases between. CDR3 sequence (DNA): TGTGCCAGCAGTCCTCTGAGAGACAGGCCCGATGAGCAGTTCTTC. Protein sequence: CASSPLRDRPDEQFF.

The chain joins TRBV20-1 to TRBJ1-3; TRBD1 is a possible D gene (5 bases). The CDR3 sequence is 14 residues long. Deletions cut 5 bases from V and 4 bases from J, with 15 bases between. Germline V gene sequence: CDR1 DFQATT, CDR2 SNEGSKA (reference sequence). The CDR3 DNA follows: TGCAGTGCTCCTCAACCCCGACAGGGAAACACCATATATTTT. This sequence encodes CSAPQPRQGNTIYF.

This clonotype was seen many times. The CDR3 sequence is CASSYGRDPNTGELFF. The CDR3, as DNA: TGTGCCAGCAGTTACGGGCGGGACCCGAACACCGGGGAGCTGTTTTTT. This rearrangement joins TRBV6-5 to TRBJ2-2, with TRBD2 as a possible D gene (6 bases). Germline V gives CDR1 MNHEY, CDR2 SVGAGI. The CDR3 loop spans 16 amino acids. Trimming took off 2 bases at V and 0 bases at J, with 10 bases between the two ends.

In the case of this clonotype: With a much larger clone just one base away, this may be a read error. The rearrangement links TRBV20-1 to TRBJ2-2, with a tentative D call TRBD2 (5 bases). Germline lookup yields CDR1 DFQATT and CDR2 SNEGSKA (reference sequence). Trimming removed 8 bases from V and 4 bases from J, with 20 bases in between. This CDR3 has 15 residues. The CDR3 sequence is CSTGGRVRGTGELFF. CDR3 DNA sequence: TGCAGTACTGGAGGAAGGGTTCGTGGCACCGGGGAGCTGTTTTTT.

This clonotype has at least ten counts. This chain uses TRBV27 with TRBJ1-3, with 10 bases aligning to TRBD1. V shed 5 bases and J 0 bases; nucleotides not matched to a gene: 13. The CDR3 has 19 residues. CDR1 and CDR2 (germline): MNHEY, SMNVEV (reference sequence). CDR3 DNA: TGTGCCAGCAGTCCGACCGGGACAGGGGCCCCTCACTCTGGAAACACCATATATTTT. Protein sequence: CASSPTGTGAPHSGNTIYF.

With regard to this clonotype: A junction end diverges from the germline sequence, so it may reflect a read error. The chain combines TRBV30 with TRBJ2-7, with 9 bases lining up with TRBD2. Per the germline V gene, CDR1 is GTSNPN and CDR2 is SVGIG (reference sequence). The CDR3 length is 14 residues. CDR3 protein: CAWRTSGRSYEQHF. In nucleotides, the CDR3 is TGTGCCTGGAGGACTAGCGGACGATCCTACGAGCAGCACTTC. Full variable domain (missing parts from reference TRBV30 and TRBJ2-7): SQTIHQWPATLVQPVGSPLSLECTVEGTSNPNLYWYRQAAGRGLQLLFYSVGIGQISSEVPQNLSASRPQDRQFILSSKKLLLSDSGFYLCAWRTSGRSYEQHFGPGTRLTVT.

This clonotype was recorded at least ten times. The chain links TRBV6-2 or TRBV6-3 to TRBJ2-7; possible D gene TRBD1, 6 bases. The length of the CDR3 is 13 residues. Trimming removed 2 bases from V and 3 bases from J, with 8 bases in between. Germline V lookup: CDR1 MNHEY, CDR2 SVGEGT. For the CDR3, the DNA is TGTGCCAGCAGTTACGGGGACATCTACGAGCAGTACTTC. Translation gives CASSYGDIYEQYF.

The rearrangement links TRBV9 to TRBJ2-1; D ambiguous. The CDR3 extends over 15 amino acids. The V gene lost 1 base and the J gene lost 0 bases, with 8 bases spanning the gap. Germline V gives CDR1 SGDLS, CDR2 YYNGEE. The CDR3 loop reads CASSVQQSSYNEQFF. CDR3 bases: TGTGCCAGCAGCGTACAACAGAGCTCCTACAATGAGCAGTTCTTC. The whole variable domain, remainder taken from reference TRBV9 and TRBJ2-1, is DSGVTQTPKHLITATGQRVTLRCSPRSGDLSVYWYQQSLDQGLQFLIQYYNGEERAKGNILERFSAQQFPDLHSELNLSSLELGDSALYFCASSVQQSSYNEQFFGPGTRLTVL.

This clonotype was observed many times. V is TRBV7-2 and J is TRBJ1-2; tentative D call: TRBD1 (6 bases). Between the trimmed V and J ends, which lost 5 bases and 0 bases, there was a span of 13 bases. This CDR3 is 15 amino acids long. Germline V CDR1 and CDR2: SGHTA, FQGNSA. The CDR3 DNA is TGTGCCAGCAGCCCCGCCAGGGGAGCTAACTATGGCTACACCTTC. This encodes CASSPARGANYGYTF.

This clonotype occurred a few times. V gene TRBV19 combines with J gene TRBJ1-5; D unresolved. Germline V lookup: CDR1 LNHDA, CDR2 SQIVND (reference sequence). The CDR3 is 12 residues long. Trimming left V 5 bases short and J 11 bases short, with 13 bases between. CDR3 in amino acids: CASSPDLGTQHF. Written as DNA, the CDR3 is TGTGCCAGTAGTCCCGATCTGGGGACCCAGCATTTT.

This clonotype was counted at least ten times. This chain uses TRBV20-1 with TRBJ2-7; D is unresolved. Trimming removed 0 bases at V and 3 bases at J, with 12 bases between. The CDR3 length is 14 residues. CDR1 is DFQATT, CDR2 SNEGSKA, per germline (reference sequence). In DNA form, the CDR3 reads TGCAGTGCTAGAGATTCGACGGGTGGCTACGAGCAGTACTTC. Protein sequence: CSARDSTGGYEQYF.

This clonotype was seen more than once but under ten times. The rearrangement joins TRBV5-1 to TRBJ2-1; TRBD2 is a possible D gene (7 bases). The CDR3 runs to 15 residues. CDR1 and CDR2 from the germline V gene are SGHRS and YFSETQ. Trimming left V 4 bases short and J 10 bases short, with 21 bases between. The CDR3 is CASSLLGGLRAEQFF. CDR3 nucleotides: TGCGCCAGCAGCCTATTAGGGGGACTACGAGCCGAGCAGTTCTTC.

This clonotype was found many times. The chain carries TRBV29-1 and TRBJ2-3; D ambiguous. CDR1 and CDR2 from the germline V gene are SQVTM and ANQGSEA. The germline V and J ends were trimmed by 6 bases and 4 bases, with 14 bases remaining between them. The CDR3 has 13 residues. In nucleotides, the CDR3 is TGCAGCGTGGACCCTTTAGGCTCAGATACGCAGTATTTT. It translates to CSVDPLGSDTQYF.

The gene calls are TRBV12-3 or TRBV12-4 and TRBJ2-3; D remains unclear. CDR3 size: 15 residues. V was trimmed by 3 bases and J by 6 bases, leaving 16 bases between them. CDR3 residues: CASSFLAPPEDTQYF. DNA of the CDR3: TGTGCCAGCAGTTTTCTCGCGCCTCCCGAGGATACGCAGTATTTT.

The chain links TRBV12-3 or TRBV12-4 to TRBJ2-1; 8 bases line up with TRBD2. There are 14 residues in the CDR3. J gave up 7 bases and V 6 bases, and 8 bases lay outside the gene matches. The CDR3 DNA reads TGTGCCAGCAGCCTCCGGGAGGGCCGGAATGAGCAGTTCTTC. It specifies CASSLREGRNEQFF.

Regarding this clonotype: A much larger clone differs by one base, so this may be a read error. The chain combines TRBV28 with TRBJ1-2, with D perhaps TRBD1 (6 bases). The germline CDR1 and CDR2 sequences are MDHEN and SYDVKM. The CDR3 runs 12 residues. The DNA of the CDR3 is TGTGTCAGCCTACAGGGCATCTATGGCTACACCTTC. It is translated as CVSLQGIYGYTF.

This clonotype was seen more than once but under ten times. The V gene is TRBV15, the J gene TRBJ1-3; tentative D call: TRBD1 (6 bases). V shed 5 bases and J shed 0 bases, with 17 bases lying between them. Germline V gene lookup returns CDR1 LNHNV and CDR2 YYDKDF (reference sequence). There are 17 residues in the CDR3. CDR3 nucleotides: TGTGCCACCAGCCCCCGGCGGGACACGTACTCTGGAAACACCATATATTTT. Protein: CATSPRRDTYSGNTIYF.

This clonotype came up once. V and J are TRBV7-3 and TRBJ2-1; 14 bases match TRBD2. Trimming removed 2 bases from V and 7 bases from J; junction bases left unmatched: 7. Germline CDR1 SGHTA, CDR2 FQGTGA. This CDR3 comprises 17 residues. This CDR3 is CASSLGSRTSGRNEQFF. DNA of the CDR3: TGTGCCAGCAGCTTAGGTTCGAGGACTAGCGGGAGGAATGAGCAGTTCTTC.

This clonotype was recorded at least ten times. The chain uses TRBV3-1 and TRBJ2-7; maybe TRBD2 (6 bases). This CDR3 comprises 14 residues. Germline V gives CDR1 LGHDT, CDR2 YNNKEL (reference sequence). Trimming took 1 base from V and 2 from J, leaving 9 bases between them. In nucleotides, the CDR3 is TGTGCCAGCAGCCAAGTGTCTAGCGCCTACGAGCAGTACTTC. Translation gives CASSQVSSAYEQYF.